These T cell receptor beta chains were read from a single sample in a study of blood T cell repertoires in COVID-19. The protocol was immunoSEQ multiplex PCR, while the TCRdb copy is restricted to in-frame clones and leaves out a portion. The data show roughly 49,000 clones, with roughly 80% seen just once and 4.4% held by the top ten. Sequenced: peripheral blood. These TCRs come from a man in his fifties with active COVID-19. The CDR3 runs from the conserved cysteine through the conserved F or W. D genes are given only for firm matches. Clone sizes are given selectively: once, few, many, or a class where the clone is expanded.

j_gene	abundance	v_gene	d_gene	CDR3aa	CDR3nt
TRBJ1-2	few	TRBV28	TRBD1	CASSLSSRGRVGYTF	TGTGCCAGCAGTTTATCGTCCAGGGGGCGCGTGGGCTACACCTTC
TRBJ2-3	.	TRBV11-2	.	CASSPQEAVAQYF	TGTGCCAGCAGCCCTCAGGAGGCGGTCGCGCAGTATTTT
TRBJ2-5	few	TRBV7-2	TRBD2	CASSLLAGGLETQYF	TGTGCCAGCAGCTTACTAGCGGGGGGCCTAGAGACCCAGTACTTC
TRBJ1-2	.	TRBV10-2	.	CASSAPGQGHYGYTF	TGCGCCAGCAGTGCACCTGGGCAGGGCCACTATGGCTACACCTTC
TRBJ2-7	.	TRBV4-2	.	CASSQDYSSYEQYF	TGTGCCAGCAGCCAAGATTACTCTAGTTACGAGCAGTACTTC
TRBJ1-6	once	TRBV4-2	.	CASSQLGNQADSPLHF	TGTGCCAGCAGCCAACTTGGAAACCAGGCTGATTCACCCCTCCACTTT
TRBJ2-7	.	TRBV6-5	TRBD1	CASSYFRGFYEQYF	TGTGCCAGCAGTTACTTCAGGGGGTTCTACGAGCAGTACTTC
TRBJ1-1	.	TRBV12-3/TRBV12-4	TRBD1	CASSFGQGTEAFF	TGTGCCAGCAGTTTTGGACAGGGCACTGAAGCTTTCTTT
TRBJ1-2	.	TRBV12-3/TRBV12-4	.	CASRLRANYGYTF	TGTGCCAGCCGCCTTCGGGCTAACTATGGCTACACCTTC
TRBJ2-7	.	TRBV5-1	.	CASSLQTGTTYEQYF	TGCGCCAGCAGCTTACAAACAGGGACCACCTACGAGCAGTACTTC
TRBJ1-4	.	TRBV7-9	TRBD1	CASSTDRATNEKLFF	TGTGCCAGCAGCACTGACAGGGCAACTAATGAAAAACTGTTTTTT
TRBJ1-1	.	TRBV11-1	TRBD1	CASRMTGGTEAFF	TGTGCCAGCAGGATGACAGGGGGCACTGAAGCTTTCTTT
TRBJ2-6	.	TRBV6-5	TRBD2	CASRSGGSGANVLTF	TGTGCCAGCAGATCCGGGGGGTCTGGGGCCAACGTCCTGACTTTC
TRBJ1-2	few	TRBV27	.	CASSPRGANYGYTF	TGTGCCAGCAGTCCGCGGGGGGCTAACTATGGCTACACCTTC
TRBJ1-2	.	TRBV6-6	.	CASSRDGGLGGYTF	TGTGCCAGCAGTCGGGATGGAGGGCTAGGGGGCTACACCTTC
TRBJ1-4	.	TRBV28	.	CASSLFRGRKLFF	TGTGCCAGCAGTTTGTTCCGTGGGCGAAAACTGTTTTTT
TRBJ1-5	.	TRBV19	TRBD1	CASRGTGGNQPQHF	TGTGCCAGTAGGGGAACAGGGGGCAATCAGCCCCAGCATTTT
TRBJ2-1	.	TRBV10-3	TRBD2	CAISDPGLAENEQFF	TGTGCCATCAGTGACCCGGGACTAGCGGAAAATGAGCAGTTCTTC
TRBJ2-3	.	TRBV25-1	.	CASSEASWTQYF	TGTGCCAGCAGTGAAGCTAGTTGGACGCAGTATTTT
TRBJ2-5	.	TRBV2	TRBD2	CATLRAGFKTQYF	TGTGCCACCCTGCGAGCGGGGTTCAAGACCCAGTACTTC
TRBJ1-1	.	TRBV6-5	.	CASSYGRTIGTEAFF	TGTGCCAGCAGTTACGGCAGGACAATTGGCACTGAAGCTTTCTTT
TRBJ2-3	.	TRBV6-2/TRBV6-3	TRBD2	CASSLRGGGLADTQYF	TGTGCCAGCAGTCTACGGGGGGGCGGGCTTGCAGATACGCAGTATTTT
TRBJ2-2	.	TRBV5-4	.	CASSLVAGELFF	TGTGCCAGCAGCTTGGTCGCCGGGGAGCTGTTTTTT
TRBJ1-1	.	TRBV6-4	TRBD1	CASSATGDTEAFF	TGTGCCAGCAGTGCGACAGGGGACACTGAAGCTTTCTTT
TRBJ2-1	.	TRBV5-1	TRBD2	CASSRAGGSGDEQFF	TGCGCCAGCAGCCGCGCGGGGGGCTCCGGCGATGAGCAGTTCTTC
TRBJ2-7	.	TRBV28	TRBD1	CASSSTGGSSYEQYF	TGTGCCAGCAGTTCAACAGGGGGAAGCTCCTACGAGCAGTACTTC
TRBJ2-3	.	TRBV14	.	CASSLTTRGASTDTQYF	TGTGCCAGCAGCCTTACCACCCGGGGGGCCAGCACAGATACGCAGTATTTT
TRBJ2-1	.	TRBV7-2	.	CASTVRVAVSYNEQFF	TGTGCCAGCACTGTTCGCGTAGCGGTTTCCTACAATGAGCAGTTCTTC
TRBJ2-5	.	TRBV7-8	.	CASSFLETQYF	TGTGCCAGCAGCTTCTTGGAGACCCAGTACTTC